These T cell receptor beta chains were read from a single sample in a study of CD8 T cells in Susac syndrome. TCRdb reprocessed the immunoSEQ multiplex PCR reads with MiXCR, giving one entry per CDR3 protein. The sample has tens of thousands of distinct CDR3 sequences, about 91% seen once. The source material was CD8+ T cells from PBMCs. All receptors come from a human donor with multiple sclerosis. The CDR3 runs from the conserved cysteine through the conserved F or W. D genes are given only for firm matches. The size of a clone is reported for some rows only, either as once, few or many, or as a class for expanded clones.

J	V	D	size	DNA	CDR3
TRBJ2-2	TRBV23-1	.	few	TGCGCCAGCAGTCCCCCCTCGGGGCACACCGGGGAGCTGTTTTTT	CASSPPSGHTGELFF
TRBJ1-6	TRBV19	.	.	TGTGCCAGTGACAGCCGCAATTCACCCCTCCACTTT	CASDSRNSPLHF
TRBJ1-1	TRBV2	.	.	TGTGCCAGCAGTGAAGCGCTTCAGGGTTTGACTGAAGCTTTCTTT	CASSEALQGLTEAFF
TRBJ2-5	TRBV27	TRBD1	.	TGTGCCAGCTGGACAGGTTCCCAAGAGACCCAGTACTTC	CASWTGSQETQYF
TRBJ2-7	TRBV12-3/TRBV12-4	.	.	TGTGCCAGCAGTTTAGGAGACAGATCTTACGAGCAGTACTTC	CASSLGDRSYEQYF
TRBJ1-6	TRBV29-1	TRBD1	.	TGCAGCGCTTCAGGGGGTGAAAATTCACCCCTCCACTTT	CSASGGENSPLHF
TRBJ2-7	TRBV14	.	few	TGTGCCAGCAGCACCCGACCTTACTACGAGCAGTACTTC	CASSTRPYYEQYF
TRBJ2-7	TRBV3-1	.	.	TGTGCCAGCAGCCATTGGAGGTCGTACGAGCAGTACTTC	CASSHWRSYEQYF
TRBJ2-1	TRBV12-3/TRBV12-4	.	.	TGTGCCAGCAGCAGACTTATTGTGGGGCAGCACAATGAGCAGTTCTTC	CASSRLIVGQHNEQFF
TRBJ2-5	TRBV2	.	.	TGTGCCAGCAGTGCCGGGACGGAAGAGACCCAGTACTTC	CASSAGTEETQYF
TRBJ2-1	TRBV27	TRBD2	.	TGTGCCAGCAGTCCGGCCGTGACTAGCGCAAATTATGAGCAGTTCTTC	CASSPAVTSANYEQFF
TRBJ1-3	TRBV5-6	.	.	TGTGCCAGCAGCTTGGAAGCCTCTGGAAACACCATATATTTT	CASSLEASGNTIYF
TRBJ2-3	TRBV7-6	TRBD2	.	TGTGCCAGCAGCTTTAGCGGGAGGAGCCCCACAGATACGCAGTATTTT	CASSFSGRSPTDTQYF
TRBJ2-7	TRBV5-1	.	.	TGCGCCAGCAGCTATGGACAGCAAACCTACGAGCAGTACTTC	CASSYGQQTYEQYF
TRBJ2-3	TRBV7-7	.	.	TGTGCTAGCAGCCTAACGCTTGGGGATACGCAGTATTTT	CASSLTLGDTQYF
TRBJ2-2	TRBV11-2	.	.	TGTGCCAGCAGCTTATTTCGGTTTTTCACCGGGGAGCTGTTTTTT	CASSLFRFFTGELFF
TRBJ1-2	TRBV3-1	.	.	TGTGCCAGCAGCCAGTGGGAGGACTATGGCTACACCTTC	CASSQWEDYGYTF
TRBJ2-1	TRBV6-5	TRBD2	.	TGTGCCAGCAGTAACTTAGCGGGGGGCTCCTGGGCTGAGCAGTTCTTC	CASSNLAGGSWAEQFF
TRBJ2-1	TRBV12-3/TRBV12-4	.	.	TGTGCCAGCAGGTCCGGGACCGGCGCCTACAATGAGCAGTTCTTC	CASRSGTGAYNEQFF
TRBJ2-7	TRBV28	.	once	TGTGCCAGCAGTCTTCTGCAGGGGTCCTCCTACGAGCAGTACTTC	CASSLLQGSSYEQYF
TRBJ2-7	TRBV2	TRBD2	once	TGTGCCAGCAGTGAAGGGACTAGCGGACACTACGAGCAGTACTTC	CASSEGTSGHYEQYF
TRBJ2-1	TRBV9	.	.	TGTGCCAGCAGCGTATCCCGGCAGCCTACATACAATGAGCAGTTCTTC	CASSVSRQPTYNEQFF
TRBJ1-5	TRBV6-2/TRBV6-3	.	.	TGTGCCAGCAGTTATGGAGGCCAGCATTTT	CASSYGGQHF
TRBJ1-1	TRBV5-6	.	once	TGTGCCAGCAGCTTGGAGGGTTGGGACACTGAAGCTTTCTTT	CASSLEGWDTEAFF
TRBJ2-1	TRBV2	.	.	TGTGCTTCCCCTGGCCTGGGGTCCTACAATGAGCAGTTCTTC	CASPGLGSYNEQFF
TRBJ2-1	TRBV3-1	TRBD1	.	TGTGCCAGCAGCCTGACCGGGACAGGGATTTTCTTC	CASSLTGTGIFF
TRBJ2-7	TRBV6-6	.	.	TGTGCCAGCAGTCCGTCCTTCGAGCAGTACTTC	CASSPSFEQYF
TRBJ2-1	TRBV14	.	.	TGTGCCAGCAGCCCACCGACTAGGCCGGCCAATGAGCAGTTCTTC	CASSPPTRPANEQFF
TRBJ1-5	TRBV6-2/TRBV6-3	TRBD1	.	TGTGCCAGCAGTTACGCAGACGGGACAGGGAATCAGCCCCAGCATTTT	CASSYADGTGNQPQHF
TRBJ1-4	TRBV15	.	.	TGTGCCACCAGCAGAGATCTCGGACGGCCTAATGAAAAACTGTTTTTT	CATSRDLGRPNEKLFF
TRBJ1-1	TRBV27	.	.	TGTGCCAGCAGGGCGGGGACCATGAACACTGAAGCTTTCTTT	CASRAGTMNTEAFF
TRBJ2-3	TRBV6-2/TRBV6-3	.	.	TGTGCCAGCAGTTACTCGCCGGGATCATCTGCAGATACGCAGTATTTT	CASSYSPGSSADTQYF
TRBJ1-5	TRBV15	.	.	TGTGCCACCAGTCCAGGGTGGGGGAATCAGCCCCAGCATTTT	CATSPGWGNQPQHF
TRBJ2-7	TRBV12-3/TRBV12-4	.	.	TGTGCCAGCAGTTTAGCATGGCACTACGAGCAGTACTTC	CASSLAWHYEQYF
TRBJ1-1	TRBV6-9	.	once	TGTGCCAGCAGTTATCTGACGGGACTGACGAACACTGAAGCTTTCTTT	CASSYLTGLTNTEAFF
TRBJ2-1	TRBV3-1	TRBD2	.	TGTGCCAGCAGCCAAGATCCTGCGGGGGGACCGGGGTTCTTC	CASSQDPAGGPGFF
TRBJ2-1	TRBV6-1	.	.	TGTGCCATACGGGCAAGGCAAAACAATGAGCAGTTCTTC	CAIRARQNNEQFF
TRBJ2-1	TRBV20-1	.	.	TGCAGTGCTAAGCTGGGTCATGAGCAGTTCTTC	CSAKLGHEQFF
TRBJ2-7	TRBV28	.	.	TGTGCCAGCACCCCCGCCCAGGGACTCTACGAGCAGTACTTC	CASTPAQGLYEQYF
TRBJ2-5	TRBV2	.	.	TGTGCCAGCCCCTCCAAGGAAGAGACCCAGTACTTC	CASPSKEETQYF
TRBJ2-7	TRBV5-6	TRBD1	.	TGTGCCAGCAGCAGGGGGACAGCGGTCCACGAGCAGTACTTC	CASSRGTAVHEQYF
TRBJ1-4	TRBV4-1	.	.	TGCGCCAGCAGCCATGTGGCGCCACGGGATGAAAAACTGTTTTTT	CASSHVAPRDEKLFF
TRBJ2-5	TRBV30	TRBD1	.	TGTGCCTGGAGGGCCGGATCCAGGACAGGCGACCAAGAGACCCAGTACTTC	CAWRAGSRTGDQETQYF
TRBJ2-7	TRBV4-3	.	.	TGCGCCAGCAGCCAAGGGGTTAGTAGAACTCTCAATTCCTACGAGCAGTACTTC	CASSQGVSRTLNSYEQYF
TRBJ1-1	TRBV28	.	.	TGTGCCAGCAGTTTATCGGGGGGCACTGAAGCTTTCTTT	CASSLSGGTEAFF
TRBJ1-1	TRBV7-9	.	once	TGTGCCAGCAGCCCACCCCGGGTCACGAACACTGAAGCTTTCTTT	CASSPPRVTNTEAFF
TRBJ1-1	TRBV20-1	.	.	TGCAGTGCTAGAGATGGGGGACGGGGCACTGAAGCTTTCTTT	CSARDGGRGTEAFF
TRBJ2-3	TRBV9	TRBD1	.	TGTGCCAGCAGCGTAGGGACAGGGGTTGCAGATACGCAGTATTTT	CASSVGTGVADTQYF
TRBJ2-7	TRBV28	.	.	TGTGCCAGCAAGGCAGGGTCCGTAATTTGGGACTACGAGCAGTACTTC	CASKAGSVIWDYEQYF
TRBJ2-1	TRBV12-3/TRBV12-4	.	.	TGTGCCAGCAGTAAGGGACAAATCAATGAGCAGTTCTTC	CASSKGQINEQFF
TRBJ2-7	TRBV6-1	TRBD1	.	TGTGCCAGCAGTGAATGGGACAGGGGTTCCTACGAGCAGTACTTC	CASSEWDRGSYEQYF
TRBJ2-7	TRBV19	.	.	TGTGCCAGTAGTCCCGGACAGTCCCAGTACTTC	CASSPGQSQYF